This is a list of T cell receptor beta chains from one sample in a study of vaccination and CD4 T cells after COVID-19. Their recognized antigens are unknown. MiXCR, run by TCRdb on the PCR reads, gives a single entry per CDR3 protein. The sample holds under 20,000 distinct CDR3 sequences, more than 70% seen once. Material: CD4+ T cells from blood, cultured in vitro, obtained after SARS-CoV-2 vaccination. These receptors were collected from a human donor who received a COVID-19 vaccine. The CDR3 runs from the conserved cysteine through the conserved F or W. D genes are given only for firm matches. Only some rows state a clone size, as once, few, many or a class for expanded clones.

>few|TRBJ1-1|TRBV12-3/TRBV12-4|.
TGTGCCAGCAGTTTAGCGGGCGTGAACACTGAAGCTTTCTTT
CASSLAGVNTEAFF
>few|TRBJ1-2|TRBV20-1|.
TGCAGTGCTAGAGAAGAAAGGGGCGGTTTGGGTGGCTACACCTTC
CSAREERGGLGGYTF
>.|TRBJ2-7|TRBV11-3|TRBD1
TGTGCCAGCAGCTTAGAAGGGGGCACCTACGAGCAGTACTTC
CASSLEGGTYEQYF
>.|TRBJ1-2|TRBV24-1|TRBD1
TGTGCCACCGCCGACAGGGGGGATGGCTACACCTTC
CATADRGDGYTF
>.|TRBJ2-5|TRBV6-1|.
TGTGCCAGCAGTGAAGTTCTTGTCACGACCCGACAAGAGACCCAGTACTTC
CASSEVLVTTRQETQYF
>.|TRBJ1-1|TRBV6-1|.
TGTGCCAGCAGCGCTCGGGCCATGTCATGGATGGACACTGAAGCTTTCTTT
CASSARAMSWMDTEAFF
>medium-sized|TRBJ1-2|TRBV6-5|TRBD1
TGTGCCAGCAGTTACCAGGGACAGAACTATGGCTACACCTTC
CASSYQGQNYGYTF
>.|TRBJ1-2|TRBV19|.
TGTGCCAGTAGTATAGGGACTGACAATGGCTACACCTTC
CASSIGTDNGYTF
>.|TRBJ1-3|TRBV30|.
TGTGCCTGGAGTGTACGATCTGGAAACACCATATATTTT
CAWSVRSGNTIYF
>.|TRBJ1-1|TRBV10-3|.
TGTGCCATCAGTGAGTCGGGTTTCGAAGCTTTCTTT
CAISESGFEAFF
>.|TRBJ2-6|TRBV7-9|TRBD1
TGTGCCAGCAGCTCCCCCGGGACAGGCTCTGGGGCCAACGTCCTGACTTTC
CASSSPGTGSGANVLTF
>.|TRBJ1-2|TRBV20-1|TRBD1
TGCAGTGCTAGAGTCTATGGACAGGGGGCGAGGAGACATGGCTACACCTTC
CSARVYGQGARRHGYTF
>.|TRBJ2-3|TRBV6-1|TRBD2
TGTGCCAGTGGACTAGCGGGGGCAGATACGCAGTATTTT
CASGLAGADTQYF
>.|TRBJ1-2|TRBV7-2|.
TGTGCCAGCAGCTCGAGTAGGTTTGGGATCAACTATGGCTACACCTTC
CASSSSRFGINYGYTF
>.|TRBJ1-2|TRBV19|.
TGTGCCAGTAGTATAGGACAGCGCAACTATGGCTACACCTTC
CASSIGQRNYGYTF
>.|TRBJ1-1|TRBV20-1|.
TGCAGTGCATACGTAGGTGGCACTGAAGCTTTCTTT
CSAYVGGTEAFF
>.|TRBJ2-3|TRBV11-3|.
TGTGCCAGCAGCTTAGTAGAGCAGGGTGATACGCAGTATTTT
CASSLVEQGDTQYF
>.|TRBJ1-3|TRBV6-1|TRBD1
TGTGCCAGCAGCGAAAGGACAGGGGGGAGATACACCATATATTTT
CASSERTGGRYTIYF
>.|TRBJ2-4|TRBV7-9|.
TGTGCCAGCAGCTTCACCGGGGAAGCCAAAAACATTCAGTACTTC
CASSFTGEAKNIQYF
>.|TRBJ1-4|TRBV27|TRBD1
TGTGCCAGCAGATCAACAGGGGTGACTAATGAAAAACTGTTTTTT
CASRSTGVTNEKLFF
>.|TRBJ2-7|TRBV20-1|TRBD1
TGCAGTGCTAGCAAAGGGGGCAGGGGCTACGAGCAGTACTTC
CSASKGGRGYEQYF
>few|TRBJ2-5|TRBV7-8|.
TGTGCCAGCAGCTTAGCGTCCTTAGGGGAGACCCAGTACTTC
CASSLASLGETQYF
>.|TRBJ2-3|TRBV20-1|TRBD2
TGCAGTGCCACTAGCGGGGGGGCCCCAGATACGCAGTATTTT
CSATSGGAPDTQYF
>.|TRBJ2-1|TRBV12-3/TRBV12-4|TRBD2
TGTGCCAGCAGCCCGACTAGCGGGGGGGCGGATGAGCAGTTCTTC
CASSPTSGGADEQFF
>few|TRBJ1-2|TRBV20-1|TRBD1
TGCAGTGCTTACGACCAGAACAGGGGCTCCGGCTATGGCTACACCTTC
CSAYDQNRGSGYGYTF
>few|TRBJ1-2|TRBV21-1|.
TGTGCCAGCAGCCTCGTAACACGGGACTATGGCTACACCTTC
CASSLVTRDYGYTF
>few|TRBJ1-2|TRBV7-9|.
TGTGCCAGCAGCTTATCTGGGGACCATTCCTATGGCTACACCTTC
CASSLSGDHSYGYTF
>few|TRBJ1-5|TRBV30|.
TGTGCCTGGAGTTCCCGGGGGCATCAGCCCCAGCATTTT
CAWSSRGHQPQHF
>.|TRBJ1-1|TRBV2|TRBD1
TGTGCCAGCAGCGCCGACAGGGGGATTGCTGAAGCTTTCTTT
CASSADRGIAEAFF